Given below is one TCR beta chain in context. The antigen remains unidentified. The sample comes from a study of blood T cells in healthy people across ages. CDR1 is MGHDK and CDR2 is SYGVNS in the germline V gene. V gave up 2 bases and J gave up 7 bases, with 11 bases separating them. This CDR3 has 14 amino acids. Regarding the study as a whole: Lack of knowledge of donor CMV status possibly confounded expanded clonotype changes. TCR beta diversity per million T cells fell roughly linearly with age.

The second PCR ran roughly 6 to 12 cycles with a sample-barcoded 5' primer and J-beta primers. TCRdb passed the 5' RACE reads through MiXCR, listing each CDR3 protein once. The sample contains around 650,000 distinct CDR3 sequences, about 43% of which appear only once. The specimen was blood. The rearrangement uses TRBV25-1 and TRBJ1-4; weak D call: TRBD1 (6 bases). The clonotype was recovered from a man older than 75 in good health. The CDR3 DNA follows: TGTGCCAGCAGTGAACGAACAGGGACTGAAAAACTGTTTTTT. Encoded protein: CASSERTGTEKLFF.